A single sample is the source of the 8 T cell receptor beta chains below, sequenced in a study of blood T cell repertoires in COVID-19. Sequencing was performed with immunoSEQ multiplex PCR; in TCRdb, only in-frame clones are kept and a portion is missing. The sample includes fewer than 300,000 clones, 80% to 95% of them seen just once. The specimen sequenced was peripheral blood. Every receptor here comes from a woman in her twenties or thirties with COVID-19, enrolled during active disease.

The chain joins TRBV10-3 to TRBJ2-2; 9 bases map to TRBD2. The CDR3 has 18 amino acids. Germline values: CDR1 ENHRY, CDR2 SYGVKD. The V and J ends lost 9 bases and 5 bases, in that order; junction bases with no gene match: 19. CDR3 amino acids: CAISWAGGNPTRTGELFF. As DNA, the CDR3 is TGTGCCATTAGCTGGGCGGGAGGGAACCCAACACGGACCGGGGAGCTGTTTTTT.

The chain links TRBV18 to TRBJ2-7; 10 bases agree with TRBD2. CDR3 length: 14 amino acids. The trim removed 8 bases at V and 4 bases at J, leaving 8 bases unmatched. Germline V gene data show CDR1 as KGHSH and CDR2 as LQKENI. CDR3: CASTLPGLAYEQYF. The CDR3, as DNA: TGTGCCAGCACTCTTCCGGGACTAGCGTACGAGCAGTACTTC.

This clone was seen just once. V is TRBV27 and J is TRBJ1-6; 7 positions match TRBD1. Germline V lookup: CDR1 MNHEY, CDR2 SMNVEV (reference sequence). V lost 5 bases to trimming and J lost 3 bases; unmatched junction nucleotides: 13. The CDR3 loop spans 18 amino acids. The CDR3 region has the DNA TGTGCCAGCAGTCTTCACCTCTCCGGGACAGTCTATAATTCACCCCTCCACTTT. This translates into CASSLHLSGTVYNSPLHF.

The chain is built from TRBV2 and TRBJ2-1; D not certain. V shed 2 bases and J shed 2 bases, with 10 bases lying between them. There are 15 residues in the CDR3. Germline-derived CDR1 and CDR2 are SNHLY and FYNNEI. The CDR3 loop is CASSERIRAYNEQFF. CDR3 sequence (DNA): TGTGCCAGCAGTGAAAGGATCCGGGCCTACAATGAGCAGTTCTTC.

V and J are TRBV2 and TRBJ1-6; D possibly corresponds to TRBD1 (5 bases). Trimming pared 6 bases from V and 9 bases from J, leaving 18 bases between. Germline loops: CDR1 SNHLY, CDR2 FYNNEI. CDR3 length equals 15 residues. The CDR3 coding sequence is TGTGCCAGCAGCGATGCCCGACAGACGAGTTCACCCCTCCACTTT. This codes for CASSDARQTSSPLHF.

The chain couples TRBV7-4 to TRBJ1-5; D is possibly TRBD1 (5 bases). The V gene lost 5 bases and the J gene lost 0 bases, with 11 bases spanning the gap. The CDR3 totals 15 residues. Germline loops: CDR1 SGHVT, CDR2 SQSDAQ. The CDR3 sequence: CASSPQGGSNQPQHF. Here the CDR3 DNA reads TGTGCCAGCAGCCCCCAGGGAGGTAGCAATCAGCCCCAGCATTTT.

This rearrangement joins TRBV12-3 or TRBV12-4 to TRBJ2-5; 7 nucleotides match TRBD2. The CDR3 runs 13 residues. V was clipped by 5 bases and J by 9 bases; unmatched bases: 9. The CDR3 spells CASSPNQGGAQYF. The CDR3 DNA is TGTGCCAGCAGTCCCAATCAGGGAGGGGCCCAGTACTTC.

This clone has only a few counts. The chain links TRBV30 to TRBJ2-5; 7 positions match TRBD2. CDR1 and CDR2 from the germline V gene are GTSNPN and SVGIG (reference sequence). The ends lost 3 bases at V and 4 bases at J; junction bases unmatched: 8. The CDR3 is 14 amino acids. The CDR3 DNA follows: TGTGCCTGGAGGCCCCCTGGCGGGAGAGAGACCCAGTACTTC. Its translation is CAWRPPGGRETQYF.